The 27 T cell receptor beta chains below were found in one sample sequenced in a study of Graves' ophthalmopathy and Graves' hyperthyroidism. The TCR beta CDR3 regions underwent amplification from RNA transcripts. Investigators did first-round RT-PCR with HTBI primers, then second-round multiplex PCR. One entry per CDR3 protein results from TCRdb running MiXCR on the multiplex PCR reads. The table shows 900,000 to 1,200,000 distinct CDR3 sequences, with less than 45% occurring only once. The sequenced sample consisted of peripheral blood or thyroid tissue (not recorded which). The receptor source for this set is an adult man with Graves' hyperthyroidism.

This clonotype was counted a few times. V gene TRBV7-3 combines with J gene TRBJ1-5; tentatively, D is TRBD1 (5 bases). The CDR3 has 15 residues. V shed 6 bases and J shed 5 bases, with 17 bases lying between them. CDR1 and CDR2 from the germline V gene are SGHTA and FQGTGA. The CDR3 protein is CASRVTGAIDQPQHF. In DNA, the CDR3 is TGTGCCAGCAGGGTTACCGGGGCGATTGATCAGCCCCAGCATTTT. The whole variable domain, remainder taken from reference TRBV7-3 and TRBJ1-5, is GAGVSQTPSNKVTEKGKYVELRCDPISGHTALYWYRQSLGQGPEFLIYFQGTGAADDSGLPNDRFFAVRPEGSVSTLKIQRTERGDSAVYLCASRVTGAIDQPQHFGDGTRLSIL.

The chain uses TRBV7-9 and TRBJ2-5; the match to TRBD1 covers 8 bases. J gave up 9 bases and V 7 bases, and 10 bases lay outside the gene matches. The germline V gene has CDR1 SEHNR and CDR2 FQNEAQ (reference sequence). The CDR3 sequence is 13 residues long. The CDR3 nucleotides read TGTGCCAGCATGGACAGGGCGGATCAGCCCCAGTACTTC. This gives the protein CASMDRADQPQYF. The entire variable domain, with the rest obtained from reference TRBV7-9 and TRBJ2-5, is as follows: DTGVSQNPRHKITKRGQNVTFRCDPISEHNRLYWYRQTLGQGPEFLTYFQNEAQLEKSRLLSDRFSAERPKGSFSTLEIQRTEQGDSAMYLCASMDRADQPQYFGPGTRLLVL.

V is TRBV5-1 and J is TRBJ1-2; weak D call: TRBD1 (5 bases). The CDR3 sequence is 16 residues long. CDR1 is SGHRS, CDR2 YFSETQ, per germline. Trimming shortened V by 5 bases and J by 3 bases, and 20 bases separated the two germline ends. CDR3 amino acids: CASSNTAWGVDYGYTF. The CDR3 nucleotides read TGCGCCAGCAGTAACACCGCTTGGGGGGTAGACTATGGCTACACCTTC.

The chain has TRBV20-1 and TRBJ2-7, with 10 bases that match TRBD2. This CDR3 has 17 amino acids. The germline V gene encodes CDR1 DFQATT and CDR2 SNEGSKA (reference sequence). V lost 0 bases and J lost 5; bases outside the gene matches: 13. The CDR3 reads CSARDLASGSFNDEQYF. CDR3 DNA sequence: TGCAGTGCTAGAGATTTGGCTAGCGGGAGTTTTAACGACGAGCAGTACTTC.

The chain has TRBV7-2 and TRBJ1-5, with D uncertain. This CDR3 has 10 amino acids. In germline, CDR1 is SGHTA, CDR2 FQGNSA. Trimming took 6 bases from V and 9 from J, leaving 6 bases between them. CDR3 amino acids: CASRNWPQHF. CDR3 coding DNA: TGTGCCAGCAGAAATTGGCCCCAGCATTTT.

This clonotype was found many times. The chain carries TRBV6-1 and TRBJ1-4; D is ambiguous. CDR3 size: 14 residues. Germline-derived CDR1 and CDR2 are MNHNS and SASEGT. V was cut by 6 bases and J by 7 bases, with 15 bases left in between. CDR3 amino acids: CASRAGSEAEKLFF. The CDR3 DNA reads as TGTGCCAGCAGAGCGGGGTCAGAAGCTGAAAAACTGTTTTTT.

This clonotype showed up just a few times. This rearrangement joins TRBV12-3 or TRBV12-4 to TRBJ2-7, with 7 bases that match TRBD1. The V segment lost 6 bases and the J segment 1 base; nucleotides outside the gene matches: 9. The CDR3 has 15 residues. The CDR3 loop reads CASSDLRTGSYEQYF. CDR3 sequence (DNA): TGTGCCAGCAGCGATCTTAGGACAGGATCCTACGAGCAGTACTTC.

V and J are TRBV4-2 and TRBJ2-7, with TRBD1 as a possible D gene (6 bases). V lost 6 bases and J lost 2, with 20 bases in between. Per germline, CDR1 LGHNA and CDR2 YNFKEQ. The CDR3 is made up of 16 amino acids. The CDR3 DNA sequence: TGTGCCAGCAGTCGACAACCCGGGACATCCACCTACGAGCAGTACTTC. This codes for CASSRQPGTSTYEQYF.

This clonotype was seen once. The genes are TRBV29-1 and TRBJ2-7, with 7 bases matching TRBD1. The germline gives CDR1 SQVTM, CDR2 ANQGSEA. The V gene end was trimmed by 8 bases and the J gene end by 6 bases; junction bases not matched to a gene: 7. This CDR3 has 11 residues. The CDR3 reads CSLARDSEQYF. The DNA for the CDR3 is TGCAGCTTGGCCAGGGACAGCGAGCAGTACTTC.

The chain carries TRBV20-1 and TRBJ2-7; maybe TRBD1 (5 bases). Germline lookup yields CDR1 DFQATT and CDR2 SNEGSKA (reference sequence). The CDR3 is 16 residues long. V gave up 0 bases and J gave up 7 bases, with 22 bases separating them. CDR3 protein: CSARDTVGAPGWEQYF. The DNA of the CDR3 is TGCAGTGCTAGAGATACGGTGGGCGCCCCAGGGTGGGAGCAGTACTTC.

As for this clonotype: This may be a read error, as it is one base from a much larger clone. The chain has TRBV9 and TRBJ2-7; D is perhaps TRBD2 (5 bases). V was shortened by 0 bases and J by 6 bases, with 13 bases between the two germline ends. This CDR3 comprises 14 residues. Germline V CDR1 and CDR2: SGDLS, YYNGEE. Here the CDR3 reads CASSVDGGCPEQYF. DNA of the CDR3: TGTGCCAGCAGCGTAGATGGAGGATGTCCCGAGCAGTACTTC.

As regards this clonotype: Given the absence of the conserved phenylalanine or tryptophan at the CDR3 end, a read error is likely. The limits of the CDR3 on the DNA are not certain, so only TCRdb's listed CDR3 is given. The CDR3 here is CSARPQMN. V and J are TRBV20-1 and TRBJ2-7. Germline lookup yields CDR1 DFQATT and CDR2 SNEGSKA (reference sequence). The CDR3 length equals 8 residues, ends included.

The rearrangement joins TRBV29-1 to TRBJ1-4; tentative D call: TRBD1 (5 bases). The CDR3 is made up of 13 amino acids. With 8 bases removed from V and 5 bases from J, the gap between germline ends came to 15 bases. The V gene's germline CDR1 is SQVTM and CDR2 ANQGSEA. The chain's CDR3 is CSSGGTENEKLFF. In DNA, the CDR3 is TGCAGCTCCGGCGGGACGGAAAATGAAAAACTGTTTTTT.

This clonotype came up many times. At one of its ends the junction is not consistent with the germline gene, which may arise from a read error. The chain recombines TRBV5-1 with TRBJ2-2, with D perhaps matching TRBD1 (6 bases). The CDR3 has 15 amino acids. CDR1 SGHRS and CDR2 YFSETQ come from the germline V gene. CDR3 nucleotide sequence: TGTGCCAGCAGCTTAGTAGGGGGTAACACCGGGGAGCTGTTTTTT. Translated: CASSLVGGNTGELFF. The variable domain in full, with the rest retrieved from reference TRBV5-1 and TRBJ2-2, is KAGVTQTPRYLIKTRGQQVTLSCSPISGHRSVSWYQQTPGQGLQFLFEYFSETQRNKGNFPGRFSGRQFSNSRSEMNVSTLELGDSALYLCASSLVGGNTGELFFGEGSRLTVL.

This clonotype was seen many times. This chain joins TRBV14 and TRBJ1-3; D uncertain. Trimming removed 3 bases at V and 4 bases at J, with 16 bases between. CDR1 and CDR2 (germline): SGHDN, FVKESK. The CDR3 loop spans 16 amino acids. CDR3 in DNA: TGTGCCAGCAGCCACTCCGGACCCACACTGGGAAACACCATATATTTT. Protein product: CASSHSGPTLGNTIYF.

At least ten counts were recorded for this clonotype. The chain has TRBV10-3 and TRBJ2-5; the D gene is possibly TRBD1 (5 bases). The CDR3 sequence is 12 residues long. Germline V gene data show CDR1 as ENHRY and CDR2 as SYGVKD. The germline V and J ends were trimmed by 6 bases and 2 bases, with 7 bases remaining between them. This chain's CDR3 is CAIRDKQETQYF. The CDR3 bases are TGTGCCATCAGGGACAAGCAAGAGACCCAGTACTTC.

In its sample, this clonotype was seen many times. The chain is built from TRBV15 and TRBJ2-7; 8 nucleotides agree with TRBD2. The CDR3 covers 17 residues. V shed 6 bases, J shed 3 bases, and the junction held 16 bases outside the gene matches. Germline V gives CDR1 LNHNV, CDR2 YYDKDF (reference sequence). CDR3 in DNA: TGTGCCACCAGTCAGTGGGATGGTAGCGGGAAGGACTACGAGCAGTACTTC. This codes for CATSQWDGSGKDYEQYF.

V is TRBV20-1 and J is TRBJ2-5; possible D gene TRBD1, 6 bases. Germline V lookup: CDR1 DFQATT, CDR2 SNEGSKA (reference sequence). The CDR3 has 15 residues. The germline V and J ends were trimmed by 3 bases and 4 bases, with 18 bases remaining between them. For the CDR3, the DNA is TGCAGTGCTAGTACAGGGATGACATCCTTAGAGACCCAGTACTTC. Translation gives CSASTGMTSLETQYF.

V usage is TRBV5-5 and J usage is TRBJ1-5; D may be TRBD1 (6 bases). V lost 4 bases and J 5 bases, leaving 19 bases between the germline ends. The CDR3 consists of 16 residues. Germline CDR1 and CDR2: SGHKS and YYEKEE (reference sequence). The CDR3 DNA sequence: TGTGCCAGCAGCCAAGACGCGAAAGGGGGATATCAGCCCCAGCATTTT. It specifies CASSQDAKGGYQPQHF.

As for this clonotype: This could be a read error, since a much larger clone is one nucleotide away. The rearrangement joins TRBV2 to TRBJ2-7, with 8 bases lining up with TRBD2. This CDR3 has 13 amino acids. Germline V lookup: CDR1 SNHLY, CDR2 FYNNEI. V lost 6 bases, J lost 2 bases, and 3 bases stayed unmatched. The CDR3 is CASRRRGAYEQYF. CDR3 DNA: TGTGCCAGCAGGAGGCGGGGGGCCTACGAGCAGTACTTC. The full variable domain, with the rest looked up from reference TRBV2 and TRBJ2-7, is EPEVTQTPSHQVTQMGQEVILRCVPISNHLYFYWYRQILGQKVEFLVSFYNNEISEKSEIFDDQFSVERPDGSNFTLKIRSTKLEDSAMYFCASRRRGAYEQYFGPGTRLTVT.

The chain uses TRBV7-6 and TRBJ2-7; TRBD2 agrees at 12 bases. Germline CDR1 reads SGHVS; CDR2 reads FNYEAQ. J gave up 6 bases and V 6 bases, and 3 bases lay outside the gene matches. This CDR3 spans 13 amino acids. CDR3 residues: CASRPTSGSEQYF. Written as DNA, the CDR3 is TGTGCCAGCAGGCCGACTAGCGGGAGCGAGCAGTACTTC.

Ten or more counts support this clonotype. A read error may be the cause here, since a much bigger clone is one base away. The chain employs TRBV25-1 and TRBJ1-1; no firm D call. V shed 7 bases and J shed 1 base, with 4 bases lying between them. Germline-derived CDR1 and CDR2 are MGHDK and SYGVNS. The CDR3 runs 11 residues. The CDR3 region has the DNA TGTGCCAGCAACCAGAACACTGAAGCTTTCTTT. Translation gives CASNQNTEAFF.

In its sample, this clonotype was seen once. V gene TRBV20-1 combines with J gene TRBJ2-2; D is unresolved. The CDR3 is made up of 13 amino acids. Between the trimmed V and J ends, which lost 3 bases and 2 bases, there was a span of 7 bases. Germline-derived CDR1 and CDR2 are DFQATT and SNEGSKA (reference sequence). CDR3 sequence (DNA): TGCAGTGCTAGTGGCTACAACACCGGGGAGCTGTTTTTT. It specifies CSASGYNTGELFF.

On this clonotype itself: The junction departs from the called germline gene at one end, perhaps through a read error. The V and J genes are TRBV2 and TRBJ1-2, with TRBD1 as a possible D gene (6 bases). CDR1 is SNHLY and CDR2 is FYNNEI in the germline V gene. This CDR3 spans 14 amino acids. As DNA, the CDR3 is TGTGTCAGCAGCTACCAGACAGGTTACTATGGCTACACCTTC. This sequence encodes CVSSYQTGYYGYTF.

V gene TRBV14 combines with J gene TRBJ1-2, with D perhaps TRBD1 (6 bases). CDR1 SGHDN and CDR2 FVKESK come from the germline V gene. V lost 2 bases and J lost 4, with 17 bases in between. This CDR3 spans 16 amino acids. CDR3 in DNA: TGTGCCAGCAGCCAACACTCGGGGGCGAGGAGCTATGGCTACACCTTC. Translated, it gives CASSQHSGARSYGYTF.

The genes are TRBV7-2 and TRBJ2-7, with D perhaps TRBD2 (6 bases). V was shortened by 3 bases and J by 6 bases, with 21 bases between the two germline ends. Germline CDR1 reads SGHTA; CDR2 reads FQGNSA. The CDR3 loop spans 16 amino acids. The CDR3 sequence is CASSLHPGVLGSEQYF. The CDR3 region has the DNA TGTGCCAGCAGCTTGCATCCGGGAGTATTGGGGTCCGAGCAGTACTTC.

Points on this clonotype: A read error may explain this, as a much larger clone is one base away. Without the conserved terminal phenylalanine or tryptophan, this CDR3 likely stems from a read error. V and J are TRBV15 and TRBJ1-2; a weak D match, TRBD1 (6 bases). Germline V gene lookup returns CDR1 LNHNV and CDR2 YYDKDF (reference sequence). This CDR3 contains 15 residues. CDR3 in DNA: TGTGCCACCAACAGAGTTGGGCTCGGGACATCTGGCTACACCCTC. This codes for CATNRVGLGTSGYTL.